These 25 T cell receptor beta chains were all obtained from the same sample, sequenced in a study of identical twins. MiXCR was run by TCRdb on the 5' RACE reads, yielding one entry per CDR3 protein. The sample records hundreds of thousands of distinct CDR3 sequences, 15% to 20% being singletons. These same data were also listed under a study on T cells expressing NK-cell markers.

Sequenced material: PBMCs. These receptors were taken from a woman in her late teens or twenties in good health.

This clonotype has only a few counts. The CDR3 sequence is CASSLGGHNTDTQYF. DNA for the CDR3: TGTGCCAGCAGCTTAGGAGGCCACAACACAGATACGCAGTATTTT. The rearrangement joins TRBV5-6 to TRBJ2-3; tentatively, D is TRBD2 (5 bases). Germline values: CDR1 SGHDT, CDR2 YYEEEE. The CDR3 has 15 residues. Trimming removed 2 bases from V and 2 bases from J, with 12 bases in between.

This clonotype is a singleton in its sample. V gene TRBV6-2 or TRBV6-3 combines with J gene TRBJ2-1, with 8 bases fitting TRBD2. J was trimmed by 1 base and V by 6 bases; bases with no gene match: 8. Germline V gives CDR1 MNHEY, CDR2 SVGEGT. The CDR3 extends over 16 amino acids. The chain's CDR3 is CASSDTGGRSYNEQFF. CDR3 in DNA: TGTGCCAGCAGCGATACGGGGGGGCGGTCCTACAATGAGCAGTTCTTC.

This clonotype was observed a handful of times. The chain recombines TRBV9 with TRBJ2-3; perhaps TRBD1 as D (5 bases). V shed 1 base and J shed 2 bases, with 29 bases lying between them. In germline, CDR1 is SGDLS, CDR2 YYNGEE. CDR3 size: 21 residues. The CDR3, as DNA: TGTGCCAGCAGCGTAAGACCCCCCGCCTATCTTCCGGCGACAGTCACAGATACGCAGTATTTT. Its translation: CASSVRPPAYLPATVTDTQYF.

V is TRBV10-3 and J is TRBJ1-2; D unresolved. V lost 3 bases to trimming and J lost 8 bases, with 16 bases between them. Germline V lookup: CDR1 ENHRY, CDR2 SYGVKD. This CDR3 is built from 14 residues. In nucleotides, the CDR3 is TGTGCCATCAGTGAACTTCGTCCATCGTACGGCTACACCTTC. Amino acids: CAISELRPSYGYTF.

This clonotype was counted between two and nine times. This rearrangement joins TRBV10-3 to TRBJ1-6; D is unclear. This CDR3 spans 13 amino acids. Trimming removed 0 bases from V and 9 bases from J, with 6 bases in between. Germline V lookup: CDR1 ENHRY, CDR2 SYGVKD. This chain's CDR3 is CAISESPFSPLHF. The CDR3, as DNA: TGTGCCATCAGTGAGTCACCTTTTTCACCCCTCCACTTT.

This clonotype was found a few times. The V and J genes are TRBV20-1 and TRBJ2-7, with D possibly matching TRBD1 (6 bases). V lost 4 bases, J lost 0 bases, and 7 bases lay in between. CDR1 and CDR2 from the germline V gene are DFQATT and SNEGSKA (reference sequence). The CDR3 loop spans 12 amino acids. In DNA, the CDR3 is TGCAGTGCTACAGGGGCCTCCTACGAGCAGTACTTC. As protein: CSATGASYEQYF.

This clonotype was observed a few times. The chain couples TRBV20-1 to TRBJ1-2; D is undetermined. The CDR3 totals 13 residues. Germline V CDR1 and CDR2: DFQATT, SNEGSKA (reference sequence). V lost 0 bases, J lost 7 bases, and 12 bases lay in between. Here the CDR3 reads CSARDGGGSGYTF. The CDR3 bases are TGCAGTGCTAGAGATGGCGGTGGGTCTGGCTACACCTTC.

Written as DNA, the CDR3 is TGTGCCAGCAGCTTGGCCGCACCTAAAAGCCAAAAACTGTTTTTT. This gives the protein CASSLAAPKSQKLFF. V and J are TRBV5-4 and TRBJ1-4; D is ambiguous. Germline-derived CDR1 and CDR2 are SGHNT and YYREEE (reference sequence). This CDR3 is built from 15 residues. The V end was cut by 0 bases, the J end by 9 bases, with 15 bases between.

This clonotype was counted a few times. The chain joins TRBV20-1 to TRBJ2-3; 9 bases align to TRBD2. Losses at the gene ends were 3 bases for V and 1 base for J; bases not matched to a gene: 5. In germline, CDR1 is DFQATT, CDR2 SNEGSKA (reference sequence). This CDR3 is built from 15 residues. The CDR3 protein is CSARGASGGTDTQYF. CDR3 in DNA: TGCAGTGCTAGGGGAGCTAGCGGGGGCACAGATACGCAGTATTTT.

The chain recombines TRBV20-1 with TRBJ1-1, with 8 bases matching TRBD1. The CDR3 runs 13 residues. V lost 2 bases, J lost 8 bases, and 7 bases stayed unmatched. Germline-derived CDR1 and CDR2 are DFQATT and SNEGSKA (reference sequence). CDR3 coding DNA: TGCAGTGCTAGACCAGGGGGCCGGAACGAAGCTTTCTTT. Residues: CSARPGGRNEAFF.

This clonotype has a single count. This chain uses TRBV24-1 with TRBJ1-2; 10 bases match TRBD1. The CDR3 runs 13 residues. V dropped 4 bases and J dropped 7; count of bases not matched to a gene: 2. Germline CDR1 is KGHDR and CDR2 is SFDVKD. In nucleotides, the CDR3 is TGTGCCACCAGTGAAGGGACAGGGGTTGGCTACACCTTC. It codes for CATSEGTGVGYTF.

On this clonotype: A single base separates this from a much larger clone, so it may be a read error. The chain links TRBV5-5 to TRBJ2-7; D assignment may be TRBD1 or TRBD2 (5 bases each). Germline V gene lookup returns CDR1 SGHKS and CDR2 YYEKEE (reference sequence). CDR3 size: 12 residues. Trimming took 3 bases from V and 3 from J, leaving 7 bases between them. Written as DNA, the CDR3 is TGTGCCAGCAGCTGGGACGGCTACGAGCAGTACTTC. Translating gives CASSWDGYEQYF. Supplemented by reference TRBV5-5 and TRBJ2-7, the full variable domain reads DAGVTQSPTHLIKTRGQQVTLRCSPISGHKSVSWYQQVLGQGPQFIFQYYEKEERGRGNFPDRFSARQFPNYSSELNVNALLLGDSALYLCASSWDGYEQYFGPGTRLTVT.

The CDR3 sequence: CASTSMSVYYEQYF. CDR3 nucleotides: TGTGCCAGCACCTCGATGTCCGTTTACTACGAGCAGTACTTC. The chain employs TRBV6-2 or TRBV6-3 and TRBJ2-7, with D unresolved. Trimming shortened V by 7 bases and J by 3 bases, and 16 bases separated the two germline ends. The CDR3 contains 14 residues. CDR1 is MNHEY and CDR2 is SVGEGT in the germline V gene.

J is TRBJ1-1 and V is TRBV6-2 or TRBV6-3, with D perhaps matching TRBD1 (6 bases). The CDR3 spans 12 residues. CDR1 and CDR2 (germline): MNHEY, SVGEGT. Trimming pared 8 bases from V and 6 bases from J, leaving 13 bases between. CDR3 residues: CASWRGGAEAFF. The CDR3 coding sequence is TGTGCCAGCTGGAGAGGGGGGGCTGAAGCTTTCTTT.

V gene TRBV5-1 combines with J gene TRBJ2-1; 8 positions agree with TRBD1. The CDR3 covers 14 residues. The V gene's germline CDR1 is SGHRS and CDR2 YFSETQ. Losses at the gene ends were 9 bases for V and 0 bases for J; bases not matched to a gene: 5. The CDR3 region has the DNA TGCGCCACTGGGACAGGAAGCTCCTACAATGAGCAGTTCTTC. Encoded protein: CATGTGSSYNEQFF.

The gene calls are TRBV7-2 and TRBJ2-3; 7 nucleotides line up with TRBD2. Germline V gene data show CDR1 as SGHTA and CDR2 as FQGNSA. V gave up 5 bases and J gave up 6 bases; unmatched junction bases: 8. The CDR3 loop spans 14 amino acids. In DNA, the CDR3 is TGTGCCAGCAGCCCGGGCGGGAGTTGGGATACGCAGTATTTT. Its protein is CASSPGGSWDTQYF.

The chain uses TRBV18 and TRBJ2-1, with 10 bases lining up with TRBD2. Trimming at V came to 1 base and at J to 2 bases, leaving 2 bases not matched to a gene. Germline CDR1 KGHSH, CDR2 LQKENI. The CDR3 length is 16 residues. CDR3 in amino acids: CASSPLGLATYNEQFF. CDR3 nucleotides: TGTGCCAGCTCACCACTGGGACTAGCGACCTACAATGAGCAGTTCTTC.

There are a few counts of this clonotype. Here the CDR3 DNA reads TGCGCCAGCAGCCCATGGACAGGGGGCGGGGGCAATGAGCAGTTCTTC. Its protein product is CASSPWTGGGGNEQFF. The chain carries TRBV4-3 and TRBJ2-1, with 11 positions matching TRBD1. Looked up from germline, CDR1 is LGHNA and CDR2 is YSLEER. Losses at the gene ends were 4 bases for V and 6 bases for J; bases not matched to a gene: 8. There are 16 residues in the CDR3.

A few counts support this clonotype. Written as DNA, the CDR3 is TGCAGTGCTAGGGCCGGGGCCGCCAAAAACATTCAGTACTTC. Protein product: CSARAGAAKNIQYF. The chain couples TRBV20-1 to TRBJ2-4, with D perhaps given as TRBD1 or TRBD2 (5 bases each). Germline-derived CDR1 and CDR2 are DFQATT and SNEGSKA (reference sequence). Trimming removed 3 bases from V and 1 base from J, with 10 bases in between. The CDR3 consists of 14 residues.

This clonotype has only a few counts. The chain carries TRBV7-2 and TRBJ2-7, with unresolved D. Trimming removed 5 bases from V and 1 base from J, with 12 bases in between. CDR3 length: 14 amino acids. Germline V gene sequence: CDR1 SGHTA, CDR2 FQGNSA. The CDR3 coding sequence is TGTGCCAGCAGCCAAGGTTGGGGTTCCTACGAGCAGTACTTC. Amino acids: CASSQGWGSYEQYF.

The chain uses TRBV11-2 and TRBJ2-1; the D gene is possibly TRBD2 (6 bases). Looked up from germline, CDR1 is SGHAT and CDR2 is FQNNGV. CDR3 length equals 11 residues. V lost 5 bases and J lost 13, with 12 bases in between. In DNA, the CDR3 is TGTGCCAGCAGCACCGGACTACCACAGTTCTTC. Residues: CASSTGLPQFF.

This clonotype was found a few times. The chain combines TRBV12-5 with TRBJ2-2; no clear D. This CDR3 has 13 residues. CDR1 LGHNT and CDR2 FRNRAP come from the germline V gene. Trimming removed 1 base at V and 3 bases at J, with 3 bases between. The CDR3 region is CASGLGYTGELFF. The CDR3 coding sequence is TGTGCTAGTGGTTTGGGTTACACCGGGGAGCTGTTTTTT.

The CDR3 DNA follows: TGTGCCAGCAGTACATCCCAGGGCCTCACTGAAGCTTTCTTT. Protein sequence: CASSTSQGLTEAFF. This chain joins TRBV7-9 and TRBJ1-1; TRBD1 might be the D (5 bases). V was cut by 6 bases and J by 4 bases, with 15 bases left in between. The CDR3 has 14 residues. In germline, CDR1 is SEHNR, CDR2 FQNEAQ (reference sequence).

This chain links TRBV6-1 with TRBJ2-5; 8 bases map to TRBD1. CDR1 and CDR2 (germline): MNHNS, SASEGT. CDR3 length: 14 residues. J gave up 6 bases and V 6 bases, and 9 bases lay outside the gene matches. CDR3 residues: CASRKDRESQTQYF. The CDR3, as DNA: TGTGCCAGCAGAAAGGACAGGGAGTCACAGACCCAGTACTTC.

This clonotype was observed at least ten times. The junction does not match germline at one end; this may be a read error. The chain combines TRBV5-1 with TRBJ2-7, with unresolved D. The CDR3 runs 13 residues. The germline CDR1 and CDR2 sequences are SGHRS and YFSETQ. As DNA, the CDR3 is TGTGCCAGCAGTTTAGCAGTTAGCTACGAGCAGTACTTC. Its protein is CASSLAVSYEQYF. Using reference TRBV5-1 and TRBJ2-7 for the parts outside the CDR3, the full variable domain is KAGVTQTPRYLIKTRGQQVTLSCSPISGHRSVSWYQQTPGQGLQFLFEYFSETQRNKGNFPGRFSGRQFSNSRSEMNVSTLELGDSALYLCASSLAVSYEQYFGPGTRLTVT.